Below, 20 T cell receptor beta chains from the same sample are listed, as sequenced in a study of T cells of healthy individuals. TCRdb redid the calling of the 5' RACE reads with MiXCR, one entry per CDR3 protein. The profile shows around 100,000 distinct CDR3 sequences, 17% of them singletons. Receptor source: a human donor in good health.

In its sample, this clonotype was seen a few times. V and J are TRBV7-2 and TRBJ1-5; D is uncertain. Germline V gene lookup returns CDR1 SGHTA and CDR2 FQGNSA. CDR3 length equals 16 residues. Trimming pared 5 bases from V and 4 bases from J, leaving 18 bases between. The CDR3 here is CASSPVLGSGNQPQHF. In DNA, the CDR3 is TGTGCCAGCAGCCCCGTTCTGGGTTCGGGGAATCAGCCCCAGCATTTT.

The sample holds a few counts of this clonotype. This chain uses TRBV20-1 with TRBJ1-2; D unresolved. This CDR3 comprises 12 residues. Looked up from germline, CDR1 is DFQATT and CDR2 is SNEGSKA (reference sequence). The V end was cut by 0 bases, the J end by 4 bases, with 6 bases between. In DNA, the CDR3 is TGCAGTGCTAGAGACGTTGGCTATGGCTACACCTTC. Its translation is CSARDVGYGYTF.

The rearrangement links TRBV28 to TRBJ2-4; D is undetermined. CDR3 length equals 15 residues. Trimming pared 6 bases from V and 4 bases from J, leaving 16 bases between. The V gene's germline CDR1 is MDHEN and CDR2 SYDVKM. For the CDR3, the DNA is TGTGCCAGCAGCGCAAGGGTTGTCGGTAAAAACATTCAGTACTTC. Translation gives CASSARVVGKNIQYF.

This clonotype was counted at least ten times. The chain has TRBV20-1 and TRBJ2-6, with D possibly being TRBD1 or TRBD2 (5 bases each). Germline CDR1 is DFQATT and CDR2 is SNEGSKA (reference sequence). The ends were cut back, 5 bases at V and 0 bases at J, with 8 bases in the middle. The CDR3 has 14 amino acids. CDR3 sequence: CSALGDSGANVLTF. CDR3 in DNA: TGCAGTGCTTTGGGGGACTCTGGGGCCAACGTCCTGACTTTC.

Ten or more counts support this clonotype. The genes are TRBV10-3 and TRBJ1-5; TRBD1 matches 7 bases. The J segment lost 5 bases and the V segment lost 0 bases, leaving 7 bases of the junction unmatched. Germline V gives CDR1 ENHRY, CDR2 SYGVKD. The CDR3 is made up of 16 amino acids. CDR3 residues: CAISESDRVGDQPQHF. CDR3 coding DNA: TGTGCCATCAGTGAGTCTGACAGGGTGGGTGATCAGCCCCAGCATTTT.

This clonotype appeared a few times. The CDR3 DNA reads as TGTGCCATCAGCCATGACAGGGGAGGAAGAACCGGGGAGCTGTTTTTT. Translation gives CAISHDRGGRTGELFF. This chain uses TRBV10-3 with TRBJ2-2, with 8 bases aligning to TRBD1. From germline, CDR1 is ENHRY and CDR2 SYGVKD. The CDR3 totals 16 residues. The V and J ends lost 6 bases and 5 bases, in that order; junction bases with no gene match: 11.

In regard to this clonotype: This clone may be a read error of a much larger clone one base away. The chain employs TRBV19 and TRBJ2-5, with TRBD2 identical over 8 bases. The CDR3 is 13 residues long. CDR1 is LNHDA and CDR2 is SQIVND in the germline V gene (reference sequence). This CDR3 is CVSGASGQETQYF. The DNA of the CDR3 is TGTGTCAGTGGGGCTAGCGGGCAAGAGACCCAGTACTTC. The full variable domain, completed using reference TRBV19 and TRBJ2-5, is DGGITQSPKYLFRKEGQNVTLSCEQNLNHDAMYWYRQDPGQGLRLIYYSQIVNDFQKGDIAEGYSVSREKKESFPLTVTSAQKNPTAFYLCVSGASGQETQYFGPGTRLLVL.

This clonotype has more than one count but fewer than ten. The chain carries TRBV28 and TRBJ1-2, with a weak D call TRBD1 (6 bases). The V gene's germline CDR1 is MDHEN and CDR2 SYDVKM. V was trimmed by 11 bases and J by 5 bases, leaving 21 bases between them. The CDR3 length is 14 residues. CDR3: CAAGAPGGVYGYTF. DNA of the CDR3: TGTGCCGCGGGGGCCCCCGGGGGCGTTTATGGCTACACCTTC.

This CDR3 reads CAWKDGGGLEAFF. CDR3 nucleotide sequence: TGTGCCTGGAAGGACGGCGGGGGGCTTGAAGCTTTCTTT. The chain has TRBV30 and TRBJ1-1, with a possible D match to TRBD1 (6 bases). The CDR3 is 13 amino acids. Germline lookup yields CDR1 GTSNPN and CDR2 SVGIG (reference sequence). Trimming shortened V by 4 bases and J by 7 bases, and 16 bases separated the two germline ends.

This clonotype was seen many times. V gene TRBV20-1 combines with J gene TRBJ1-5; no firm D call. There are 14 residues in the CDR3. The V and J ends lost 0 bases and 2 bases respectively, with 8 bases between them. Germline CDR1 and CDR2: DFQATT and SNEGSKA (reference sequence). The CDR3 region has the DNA TGCAGTGCTAGAGATCGAAGAGGCAATCAGCCCCAGCATTTT. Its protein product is CSARDRRGNQPQHF.

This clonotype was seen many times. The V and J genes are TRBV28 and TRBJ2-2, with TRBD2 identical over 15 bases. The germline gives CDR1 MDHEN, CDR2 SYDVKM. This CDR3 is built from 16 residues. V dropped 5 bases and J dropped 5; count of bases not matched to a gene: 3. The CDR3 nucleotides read TGTGCCAGCAGTCCCGGGACTAGCGGGAGGACCGGGGAGCTGTTTTTT. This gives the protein CASSPGTSGRTGELFF.

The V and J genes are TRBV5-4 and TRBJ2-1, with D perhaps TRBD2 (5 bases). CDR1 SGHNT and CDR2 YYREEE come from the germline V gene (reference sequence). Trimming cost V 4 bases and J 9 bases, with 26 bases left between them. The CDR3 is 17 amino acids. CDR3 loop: CASSPTRVKGAMGEQFF. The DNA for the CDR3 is TGTGCCAGCAGCCCGACCCGCGTCAAGGGAGCAATGGGTGAGCAGTTCTTC. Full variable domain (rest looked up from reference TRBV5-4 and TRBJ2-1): ETGVTQSPTHLIKTRGQQVTLRCSSQSGHNTVSWYQQALGQGPQFIFQYYREEENGRGNFPPRFSGLQFPNYSSELNVNALELDDSALYLCASSPTRVKGAMGEQFFGPGTRLTVL.

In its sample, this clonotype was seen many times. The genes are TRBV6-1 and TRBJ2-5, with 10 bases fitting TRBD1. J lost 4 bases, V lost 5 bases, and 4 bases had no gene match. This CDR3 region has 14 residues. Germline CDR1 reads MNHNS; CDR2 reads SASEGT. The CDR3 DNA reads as TGTGCCAGCAGTAAACGGACAGGGGGAGAGACCCAGTACTTC. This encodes CASSKRTGGETQYF.

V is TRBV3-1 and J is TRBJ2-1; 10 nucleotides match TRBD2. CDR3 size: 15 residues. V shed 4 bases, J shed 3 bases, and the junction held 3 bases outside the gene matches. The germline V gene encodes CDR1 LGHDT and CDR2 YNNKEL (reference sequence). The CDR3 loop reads CASSPASGGYNEQFF. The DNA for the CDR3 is TGTGCCAGCAGCCCCGCTAGCGGGGGCTACAATGAGCAGTTCTTC.

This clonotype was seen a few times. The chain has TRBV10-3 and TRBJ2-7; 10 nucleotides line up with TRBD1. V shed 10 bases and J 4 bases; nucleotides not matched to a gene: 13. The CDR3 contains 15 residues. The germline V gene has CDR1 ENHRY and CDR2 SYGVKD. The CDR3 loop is CATLKPGQGTYEQYF. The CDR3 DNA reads TGTGCCACGTTAAAGCCGGGACAGGGGACGTACGAGCAGTACTTC.

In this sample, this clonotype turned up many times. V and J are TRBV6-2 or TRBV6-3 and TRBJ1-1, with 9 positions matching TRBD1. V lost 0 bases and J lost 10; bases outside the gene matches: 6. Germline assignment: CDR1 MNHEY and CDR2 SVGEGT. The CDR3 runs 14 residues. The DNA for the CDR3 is TGTGCCAGCAGTTACTCGGGACAGGGCGGGAGAGCTTTCTTT. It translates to CASSYSGQGGRAFF.

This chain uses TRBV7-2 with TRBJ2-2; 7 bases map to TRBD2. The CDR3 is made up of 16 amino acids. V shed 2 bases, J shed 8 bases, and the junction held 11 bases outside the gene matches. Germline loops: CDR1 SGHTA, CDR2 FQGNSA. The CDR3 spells CASSLSPALRGGELFF. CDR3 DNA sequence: TGTGCCAGCAGCTTATCCCCCGCGTTGCGGGGGGGGGAGCTGTTTTTT.

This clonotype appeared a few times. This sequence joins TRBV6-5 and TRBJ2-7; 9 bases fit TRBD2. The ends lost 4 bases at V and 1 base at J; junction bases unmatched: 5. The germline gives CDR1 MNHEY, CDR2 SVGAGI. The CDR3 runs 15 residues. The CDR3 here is CASSFSTSGSYEQYF. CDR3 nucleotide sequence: TGTGCCAGCAGTTTTTCGACTAGCGGATCCTACGAGCAGTACTTC.

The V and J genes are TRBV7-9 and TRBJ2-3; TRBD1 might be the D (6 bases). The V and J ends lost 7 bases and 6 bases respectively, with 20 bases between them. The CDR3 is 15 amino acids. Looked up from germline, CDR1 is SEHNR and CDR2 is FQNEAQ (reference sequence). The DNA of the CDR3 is TGTGCCAGCATCCATAGGGGGTCTACAACCGATACGCAGTATTTT. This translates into CASIHRGSTTDTQYF.

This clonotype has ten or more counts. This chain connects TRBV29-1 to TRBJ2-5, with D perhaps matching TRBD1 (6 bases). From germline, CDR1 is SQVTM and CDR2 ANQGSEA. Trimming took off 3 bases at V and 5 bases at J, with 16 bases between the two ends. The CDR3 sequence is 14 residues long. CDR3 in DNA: TGCAGCGTTGAGATACAGGGCCCGGGGGAGACCCAGTACTTC. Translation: CSVEIQGPGETQYF.